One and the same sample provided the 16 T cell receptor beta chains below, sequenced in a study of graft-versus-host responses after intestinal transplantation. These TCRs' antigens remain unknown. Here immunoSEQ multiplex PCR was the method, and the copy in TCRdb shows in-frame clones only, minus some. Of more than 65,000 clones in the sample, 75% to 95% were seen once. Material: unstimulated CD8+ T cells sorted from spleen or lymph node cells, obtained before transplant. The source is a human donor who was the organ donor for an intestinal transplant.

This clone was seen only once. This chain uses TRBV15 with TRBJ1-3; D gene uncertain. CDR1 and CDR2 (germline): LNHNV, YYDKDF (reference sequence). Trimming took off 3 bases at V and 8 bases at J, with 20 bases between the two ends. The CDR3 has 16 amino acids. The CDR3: CATSSHSREDWYTIYF. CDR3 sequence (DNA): TGTGCCACCAGCAGTCACAGCCGGGAAGACTGGTACACCATATATTTT.

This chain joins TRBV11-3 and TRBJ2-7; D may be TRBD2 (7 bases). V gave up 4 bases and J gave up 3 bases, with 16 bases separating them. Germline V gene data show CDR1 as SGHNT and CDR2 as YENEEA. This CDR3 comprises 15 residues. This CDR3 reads CASSSKGGSRYEQYF. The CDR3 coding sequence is TGTGCCAGCAGCTCGAAGGGGGGGAGCCGCTACGAGCAGTACTTC. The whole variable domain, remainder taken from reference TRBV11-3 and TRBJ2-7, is EAGVVQSPRYKIIEKKQPVAFWCNPISGHNTLYWYLQNLGQGPELLIRYENEEAVDDSQLPKDRFSAERLKGVDSTLKIQPAELGDSAVYLCASSSKGGSRYEQYFGPGTRLTVT.

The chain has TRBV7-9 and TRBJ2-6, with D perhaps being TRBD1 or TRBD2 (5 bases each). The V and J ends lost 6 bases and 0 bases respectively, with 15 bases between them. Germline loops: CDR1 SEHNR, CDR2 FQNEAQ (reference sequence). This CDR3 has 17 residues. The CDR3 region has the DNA TGTGCCAGCAGGTCCGGGACGCTAAGCTCTGGGGCCAACGTCCTGACTTTC. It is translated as CASRSGTLSSGANVLTF.

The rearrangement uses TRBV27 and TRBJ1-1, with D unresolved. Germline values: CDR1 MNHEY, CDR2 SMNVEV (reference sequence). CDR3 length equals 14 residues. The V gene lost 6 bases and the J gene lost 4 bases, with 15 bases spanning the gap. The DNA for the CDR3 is TGTGCCAGCAGAGCGGCACTGATGTCCACTGAAGCTTTCTTT. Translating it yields CASRAALMSTEAFF.

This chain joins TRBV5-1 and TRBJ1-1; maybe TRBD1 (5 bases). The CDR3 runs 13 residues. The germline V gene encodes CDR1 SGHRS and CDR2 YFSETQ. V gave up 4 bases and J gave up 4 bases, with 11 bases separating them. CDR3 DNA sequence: TGCGCCAGCAGCCACTTGGGGGGCACTGAAGCTTTCTTT. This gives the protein CASSHLGGTEAFF.

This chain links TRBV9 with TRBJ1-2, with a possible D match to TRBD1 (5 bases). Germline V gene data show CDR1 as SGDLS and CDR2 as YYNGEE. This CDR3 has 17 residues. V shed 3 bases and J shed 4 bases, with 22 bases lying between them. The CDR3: CASSGRGSPRPFYGYTF. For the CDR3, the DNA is TGTGCCAGCAGCGGGCGGGGGTCCCCCCGCCCATTCTATGGCTACACCTTC.

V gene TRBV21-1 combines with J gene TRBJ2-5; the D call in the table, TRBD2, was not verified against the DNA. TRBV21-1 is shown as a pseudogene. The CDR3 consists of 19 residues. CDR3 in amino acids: CARGDRLETSGTIRETQYF. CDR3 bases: TGTGCCAGGGGGGACAGACTAGAAACTAGCGGGACGATCAGGGAGACCCAGTACTTC.

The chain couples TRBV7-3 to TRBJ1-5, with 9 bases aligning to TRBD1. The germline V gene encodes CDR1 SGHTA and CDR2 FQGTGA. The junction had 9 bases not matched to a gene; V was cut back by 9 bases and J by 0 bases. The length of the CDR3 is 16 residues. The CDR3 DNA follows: TGTGCCAGTCCGGGACAGGGCATTTATAGCAATCAGCCCCAGCATTTT. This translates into CASPGQGIYSNQPQHF.

The CDR3 here is CATAAGTSGVNEQFF. CDR3 coding DNA: TGTGCCACCGCGGCCGGGACTAGCGGGGTAAATGAGCAGTTCTTC. The chain carries TRBV15 and TRBJ2-1, with TRBD2 matching over 13 bases. The germline V gene encodes CDR1 LNHNV and CDR2 YYDKDF (reference sequence). The V and J ends lost 8 bases and 7 bases, in that order; junction bases with no gene match: 8. This CDR3 contains 15 residues.

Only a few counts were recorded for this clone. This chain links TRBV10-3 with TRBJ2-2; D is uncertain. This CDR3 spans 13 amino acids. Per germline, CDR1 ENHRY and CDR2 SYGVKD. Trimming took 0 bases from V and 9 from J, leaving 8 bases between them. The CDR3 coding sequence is TGTGCCATCAGTGAGTCGATGATGAGGGAGCTGTTTTTT. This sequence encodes CAISESMMRELFF.

The CDR3, as DNA: TGTGCCAGCAGCCGCGGGGGGAGCTATGGCTACACCTTC. It encodes CASSRGGSYGYTF. This rearrangement joins TRBV5-6 to TRBJ1-2; a weak D match, TRBD1 (5 bases). Trimming took 4 bases from V and 4 from J, leaving 11 bases between them. Per the germline V gene, CDR1 is SGHDT and CDR2 is YYEEEE. There are 13 residues in the CDR3. Using reference TRBV5-6 and TRBJ1-2 for the parts outside the CDR3, the full variable domain is DAGVTQSPTHLIKTRGQQVTLRCSPKSGHDTVSWYQQALGQGPQFIFQYYEEEERQRGNFPDRFSGHQFPNYSSELNVNALLLGDSALYLCASSRGGSYGYTFGSGTRLTVV.

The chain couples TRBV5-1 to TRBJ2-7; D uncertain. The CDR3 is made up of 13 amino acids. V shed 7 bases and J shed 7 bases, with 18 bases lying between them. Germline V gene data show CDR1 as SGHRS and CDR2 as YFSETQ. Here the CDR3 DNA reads TGCGCCAGCTCAGCGACCGGGCTTTGGGAGCAGTACTTC. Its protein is CASSATGLWEQYF.

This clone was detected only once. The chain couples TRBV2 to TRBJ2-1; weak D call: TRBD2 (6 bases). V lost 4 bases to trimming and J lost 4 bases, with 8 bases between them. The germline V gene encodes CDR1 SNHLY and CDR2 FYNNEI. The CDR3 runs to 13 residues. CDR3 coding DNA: TGTGCCAGCAGTGGGGCGGGATACAATGAGCAGTTCTTC. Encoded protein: CASSGAGYNEQFF. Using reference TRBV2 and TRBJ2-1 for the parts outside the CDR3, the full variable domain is EPEVTQTPSHQVTQMGQEVILRCVPISNHLYFYWYRQILGQKVEFLVSFYNNEISEKSEIFDDQFSVERPDGSNFTLKIRSTKLEDSAMYFCASSGAGYNEQFFGPGTRLTVL.

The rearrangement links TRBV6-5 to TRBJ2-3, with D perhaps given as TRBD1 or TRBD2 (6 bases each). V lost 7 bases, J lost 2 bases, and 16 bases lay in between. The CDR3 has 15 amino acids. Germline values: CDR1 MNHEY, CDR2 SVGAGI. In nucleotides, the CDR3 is TGTGCCAGCACCTCAGGGGAGGACTACACAGATACGCAGTATTTT. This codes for CASTSGEDYTDTQYF.

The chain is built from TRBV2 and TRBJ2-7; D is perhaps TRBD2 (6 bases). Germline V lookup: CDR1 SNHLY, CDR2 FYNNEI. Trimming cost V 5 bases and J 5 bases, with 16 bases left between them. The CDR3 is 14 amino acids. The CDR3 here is CASSIIAEFDEQYF. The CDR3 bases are TGTGCCAGCAGTATTATAGCGGAGTTCGACGAGCAGTACTTC.

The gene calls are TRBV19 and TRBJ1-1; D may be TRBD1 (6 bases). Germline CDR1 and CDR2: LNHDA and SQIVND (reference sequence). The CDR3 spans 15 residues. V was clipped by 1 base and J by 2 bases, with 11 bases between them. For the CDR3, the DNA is TGTGCCAGTAGTATAGGCGGCAGGGGAAACACTGAAGCTTTCTTT. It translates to CASSIGGRGNTEAFF.